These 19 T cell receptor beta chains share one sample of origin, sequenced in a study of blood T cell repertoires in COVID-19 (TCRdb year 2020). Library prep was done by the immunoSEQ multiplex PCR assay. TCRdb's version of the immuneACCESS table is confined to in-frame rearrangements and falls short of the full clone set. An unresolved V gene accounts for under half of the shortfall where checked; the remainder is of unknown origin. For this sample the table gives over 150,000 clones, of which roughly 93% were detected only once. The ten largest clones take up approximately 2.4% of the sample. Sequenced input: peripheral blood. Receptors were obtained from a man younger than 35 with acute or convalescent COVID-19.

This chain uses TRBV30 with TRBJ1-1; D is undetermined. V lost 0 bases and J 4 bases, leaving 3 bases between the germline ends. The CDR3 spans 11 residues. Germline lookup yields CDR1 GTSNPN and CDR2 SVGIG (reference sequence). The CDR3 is CAWSVLTEAFF. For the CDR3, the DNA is TGTGCCTGGAGTGTCCTCACTGAAGCTTTCTTT.

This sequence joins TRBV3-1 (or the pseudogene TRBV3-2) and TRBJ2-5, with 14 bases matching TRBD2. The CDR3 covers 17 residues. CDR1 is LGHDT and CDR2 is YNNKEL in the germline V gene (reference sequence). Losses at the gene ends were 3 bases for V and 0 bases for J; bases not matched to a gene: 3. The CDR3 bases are TGTGCCAGCAGCCAGGGACTAGCGGGGGCCAACCAAGAGACCCAGTACTTC. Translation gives CASSQGLAGANQETQYF.

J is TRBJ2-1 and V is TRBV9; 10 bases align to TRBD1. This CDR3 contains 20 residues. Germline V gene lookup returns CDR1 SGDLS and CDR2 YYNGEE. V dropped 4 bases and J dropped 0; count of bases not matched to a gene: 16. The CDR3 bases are TGTGCCAGCAGCCCCTCTTGGGGACAGGGGTATCGGTCCTCCTACAATGAGCAGTTCTTC. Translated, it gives CASSPSWGQGYRSSYNEQFF.

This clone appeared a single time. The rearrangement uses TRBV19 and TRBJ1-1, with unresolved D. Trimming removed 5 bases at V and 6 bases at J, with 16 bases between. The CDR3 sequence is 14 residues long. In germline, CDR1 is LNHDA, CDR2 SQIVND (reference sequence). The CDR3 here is CASSPRGWAAEAFF. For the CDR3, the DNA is TGTGCCAGTAGTCCCCGGGGATGGGCAGCTGAAGCTTTCTTT.

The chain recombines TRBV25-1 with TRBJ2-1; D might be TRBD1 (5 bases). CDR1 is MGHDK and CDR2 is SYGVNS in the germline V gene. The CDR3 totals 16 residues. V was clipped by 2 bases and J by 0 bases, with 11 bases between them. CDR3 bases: TGTGCCAGCAGTGAAGCCGCCAGGGTCTCCTACAATGAGCAGTTCTTC. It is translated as CASSEAARVSYNEQFF. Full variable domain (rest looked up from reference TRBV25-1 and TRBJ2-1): EADIYQTPRYLVIGTGKKITLECSQTMGHDKMYWYQQDPGMELHLIHYSYGVNSTEKGDLSSESTVSRIRTEHFPLTLESARPSHTSQYLCASSEAARVSYNEQFFGPGTRLTVL.

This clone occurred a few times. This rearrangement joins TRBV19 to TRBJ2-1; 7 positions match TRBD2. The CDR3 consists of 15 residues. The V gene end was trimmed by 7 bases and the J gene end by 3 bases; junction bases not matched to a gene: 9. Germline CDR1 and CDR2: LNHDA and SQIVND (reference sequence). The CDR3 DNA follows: TGTGCCAGTATGCTTGTGGGCGGGAGCTACAATGAGCAGTTCTTC. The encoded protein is CASMLVGGSYNEQFF.

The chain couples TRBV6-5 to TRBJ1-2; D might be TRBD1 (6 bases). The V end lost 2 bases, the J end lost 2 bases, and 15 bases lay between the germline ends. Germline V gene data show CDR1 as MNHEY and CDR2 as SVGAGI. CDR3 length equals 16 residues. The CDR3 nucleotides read TGTGCCAGCAGTTACACCCTAGTGGGGGCCAACTATGGCTACACCTTC. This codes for CASSYTLVGANYGYTF.

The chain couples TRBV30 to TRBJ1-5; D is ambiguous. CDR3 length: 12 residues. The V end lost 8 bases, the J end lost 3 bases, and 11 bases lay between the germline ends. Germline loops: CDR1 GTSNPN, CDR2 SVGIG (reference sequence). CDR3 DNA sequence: TGTGCCCCCGAGAGAGACAATCAGCCCCAGCATTTT. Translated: CAPERDNQPQHF.

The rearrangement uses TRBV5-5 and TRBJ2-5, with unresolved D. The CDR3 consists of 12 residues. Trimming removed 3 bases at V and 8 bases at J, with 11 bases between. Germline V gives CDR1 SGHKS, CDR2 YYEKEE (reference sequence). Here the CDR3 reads CASSYLGETQYF. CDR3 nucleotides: TGTGCCAGCAGCTACCTAGGCGAAACCCAGTACTTC.

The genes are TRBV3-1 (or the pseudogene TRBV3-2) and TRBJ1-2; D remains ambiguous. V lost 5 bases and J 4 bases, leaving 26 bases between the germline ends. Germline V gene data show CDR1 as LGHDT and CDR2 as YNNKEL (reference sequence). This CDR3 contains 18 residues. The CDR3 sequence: CASSSHHADGESGYGYTF. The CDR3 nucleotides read TGTGCCAGCAGCTCTCATCACGCCGACGGAGAATCTGGCTATGGCTACACCTTC.

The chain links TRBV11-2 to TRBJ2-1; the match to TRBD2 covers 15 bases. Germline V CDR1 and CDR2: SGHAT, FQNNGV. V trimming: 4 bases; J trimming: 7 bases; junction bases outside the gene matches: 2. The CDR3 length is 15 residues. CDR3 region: CASSWGLAGGNEQFF. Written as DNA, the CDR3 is TGTGCCAGCAGCTGGGGACTAGCGGGGGGAAATGAGCAGTTCTTC.

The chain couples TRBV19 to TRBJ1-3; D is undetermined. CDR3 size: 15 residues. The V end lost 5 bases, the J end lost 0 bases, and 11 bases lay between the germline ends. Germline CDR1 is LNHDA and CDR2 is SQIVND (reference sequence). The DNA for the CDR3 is TGTGCCAGTAGTCGGCAGGTCTCCTCTGGAAACACCATATATTTT. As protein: CASSRQVSSGNTIYF.

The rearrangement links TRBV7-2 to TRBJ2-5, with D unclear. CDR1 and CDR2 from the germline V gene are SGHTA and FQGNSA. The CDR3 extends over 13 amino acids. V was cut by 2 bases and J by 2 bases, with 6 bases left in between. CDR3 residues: CASSLNSQETQYF. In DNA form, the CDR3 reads TGTGCCAGCAGCTTAAACAGTCAAGAGACCCAGTACTTC.

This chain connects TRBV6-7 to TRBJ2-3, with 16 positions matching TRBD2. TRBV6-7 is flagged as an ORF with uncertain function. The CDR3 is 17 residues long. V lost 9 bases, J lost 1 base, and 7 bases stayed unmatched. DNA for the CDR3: TGTGCCAGTCCGGGACTAGCGGGAGGGAGGTGCACAGATACGCAGTATTTT. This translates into CASPGLAGGRCTDTQYF.

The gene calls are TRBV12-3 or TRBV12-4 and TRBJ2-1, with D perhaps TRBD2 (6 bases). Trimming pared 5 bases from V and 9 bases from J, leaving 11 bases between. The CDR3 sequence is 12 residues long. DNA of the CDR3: TGTGCCAGCAGTCCGCGGGGCGGTGAGCAGTTCTTC. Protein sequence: CASSPRGGEQFF.

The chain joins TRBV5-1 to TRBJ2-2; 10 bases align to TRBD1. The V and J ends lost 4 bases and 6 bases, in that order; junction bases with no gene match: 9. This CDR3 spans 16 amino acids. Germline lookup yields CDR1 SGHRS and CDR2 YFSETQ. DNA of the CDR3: TGCGCCAGCAGCAAGGCCGCGGACAGGGGGGCCGGGGAGCTGTTTTTT. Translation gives CASSKAADRGAGELFF.

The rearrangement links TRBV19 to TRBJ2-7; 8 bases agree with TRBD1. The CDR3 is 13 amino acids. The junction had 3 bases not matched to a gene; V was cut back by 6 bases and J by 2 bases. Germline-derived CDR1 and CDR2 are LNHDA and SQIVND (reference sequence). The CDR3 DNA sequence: TGTGCCAGTAGCAGGACAGGGCCCTACGAGCAGTACTTC. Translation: CASSRTGPYEQYF.

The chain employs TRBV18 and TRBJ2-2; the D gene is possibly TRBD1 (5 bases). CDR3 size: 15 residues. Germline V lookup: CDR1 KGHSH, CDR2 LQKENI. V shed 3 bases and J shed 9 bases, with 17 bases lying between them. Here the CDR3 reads CASSPKTQGFRELFF. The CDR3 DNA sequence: TGTGCCAGCTCACCTAAAACGCAGGGATTCAGGGAGCTGTTTTTT.

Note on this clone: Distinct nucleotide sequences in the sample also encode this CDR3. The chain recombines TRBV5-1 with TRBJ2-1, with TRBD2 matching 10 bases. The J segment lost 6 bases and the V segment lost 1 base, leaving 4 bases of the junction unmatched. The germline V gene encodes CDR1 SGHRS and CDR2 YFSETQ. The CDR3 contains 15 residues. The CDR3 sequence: CASSLWTSGSNEQFF. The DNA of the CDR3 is TGCGCCAGCAGCTTGTGGACTAGCGGAAGCAATGAGCAGTTCTTC. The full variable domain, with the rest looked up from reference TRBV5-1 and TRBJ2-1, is KAGVTQTPRYLIKTRGQQVTLSCSPISGHRSVSWYQQTPGQGLQFLFEYFSETQRNKGNFPGRFSGRQFSNSRSEMNVSTLELGDSALYLCASSLWTSGSNEQFFGPGTRLTVL.